This TCR beta chain was sequenced in a study of blood T cells in healthy people across ages. Study-wide background: About one barcoded TCR beta cDNA was captured per two T cells. General study points: As age increased, TCR beta diversity per million T cells fell in a roughly linear fashion.

On this clonotype itself: The antigen is unknown.

Primers used in a second PCR of roughly 6 to 11 cycles were a sample-barcoded 5' primer and a J-beta primer mix. Every cDNA molecule bore a tag from a template-switch adaptor containing 12 random nucleotides. TCRdb passed the 5' RACE reads through MiXCR, listing each CDR3 protein once. Here the sample spans 1.5 million to 2 million distinct CDR3 sequences, 28% being singletons. V was pared by 0 bases and J by 10 bases, with 11 bases between. CDR3 length: 13 residues. Germline CDR1 and CDR2: SGHNT and YYREEE (reference sequence). The rearrangement joins TRBV5-4 to TRBJ2-1, with D perhaps matching TRBD1 or TRBD2 (5 bases each). The sequence came from a woman in her 30s in good health. Sample: blood. The CDR3 region is CASSLAGALEQFF. CDR3 DNA: TGTGCCAGCAGCTTGGCCGGGGCACTAGAGCAGTTCTTC.